This T cell receptor (beta chain) was recorded in a study of identical twins. At least ten counts were recorded for this clonotype. The donor group consisted entirely of healthy Caucasians. TCRdb called the 5' RACE reads again in MiXCR, with one record for every CDR3 protein. Of under 800,000 distinct CDR3 sequences listed, 21% were seen once; the top ten hold 4% to 5.5%. The CDR3 contains 13 residues. Per the germline V gene, CDR1 is KGHSH and CDR2 is LQKENI. With 8 bases clipped from V and 8 bases from J, the junction kept 7 bases outside the gene matches. These records were also assigned to another study, of T cells expressing NK-cell markers.

Sequencing used PBMCs. V gene TRBV18 combines with J gene TRBJ1-2; TRBD1 matches at 11 bases. This receptor was identified in a young woman in good health. The CDR3 here is CASSPDRGHGYTF. CDR3 nucleotide sequence: TGTGCCAGCAGTCCGGACAGGGGGCACGGCTACACCTTC.